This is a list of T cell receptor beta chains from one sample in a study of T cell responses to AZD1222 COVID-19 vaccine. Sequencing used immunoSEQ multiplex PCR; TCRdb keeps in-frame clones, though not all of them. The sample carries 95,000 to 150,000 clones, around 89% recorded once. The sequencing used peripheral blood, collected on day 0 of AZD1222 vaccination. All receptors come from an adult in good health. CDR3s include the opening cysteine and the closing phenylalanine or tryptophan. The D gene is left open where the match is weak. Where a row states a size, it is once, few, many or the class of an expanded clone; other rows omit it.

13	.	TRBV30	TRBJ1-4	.	TGTGCCTGGAGTGTTCGGGTCTCTGAAAAACTGTTTTTT	CAWSVRVSEKLFF
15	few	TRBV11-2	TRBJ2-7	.	TGTGCCAGCAGTCGCCGAATAGCGGCGACCTACGAGCAGTACTTC	CASSRRIAATYEQYF
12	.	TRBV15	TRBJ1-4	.	TGTGCCACCAGCAGAGACACAGGGAAACTGTTTTTT	CATSRDTGKLFF
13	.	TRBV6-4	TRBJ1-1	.	TGTGCCAGCAGTGAACTCCGCGGCACTGAAGCTTTCTTT	CASSELRGTEAFF
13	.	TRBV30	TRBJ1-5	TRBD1	TGTGCCTGGGGAGCCCAGGGGGGTCAGCCCCAGCATTTT	CAWGAQGGQPQHF
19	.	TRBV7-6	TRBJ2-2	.	TGTGCCAGCAGCTCCCCCCATGGGGATACAAGGCCGAACACCGGGGAGCTGTTTTTT	CASSSPHGDTRPNTGELFF
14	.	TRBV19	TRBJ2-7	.	TGTGCCAGTAGTAGAGTAGAGGGGATCTACGAGCAGTACTTC	CASSRVEGIYEQYF
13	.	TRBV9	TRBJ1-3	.	TGTGCCAGCAGCCCTGGGAGTGGAAACACCATATATTTT	CASSPGSGNTIYF
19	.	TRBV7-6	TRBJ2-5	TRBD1	TGTGCCAGCAGCTTAGAGGGCAGGGGGCTTTGGAGCGGGCAAGAGACCCAGTACTTC	CASSLEGRGLWSGQETQYF
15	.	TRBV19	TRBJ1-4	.	TGTGCCAGTAGTGACCGACAGGTCCTTAATGAAAAACTGTTTTTT	CASSDRQVLNEKLFF
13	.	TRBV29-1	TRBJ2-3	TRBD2	TGCAGCGCCACTAGCGGGGTCACAGATACGCAGTATTTT	CSATSGVTDTQYF
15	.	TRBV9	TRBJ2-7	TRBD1	TGTGCCAGCAGCGTCGCCGGGACAGGGAACGGCGAGCAGTACTTC	CASSVAGTGNGEQYF
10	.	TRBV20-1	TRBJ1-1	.	TGCAGTGCCGGGAACACTGAAGCTTTCTTT	CSAGNTEAFF